The clone carrying this T cell receptor (beta chain) has just one count. This record comes from a study of technical replicates of blood from several donors. The repertoire was sequenced with immunoSEQ multiplex PCR; TCRdb's copy has only in-frame clones and lacks some. The table includes about 82,000 clones, 80% to 95% detected once. This clonotype was obtained from a human donor in good health. Sequenced material: T cells isolated from PBMCs.

CDR3 coding DNA: TGTGCCAGCAGCTTAAGCGGTAGCGGGGCAGATGCTCATGGCTACACCTTC. Translating gives CASSLSGSGADAHGYTF. The chain carries TRBV7-3 and TRBJ1-2; perhaps TRBD1 as D (5 bases). The germline gives CDR1 SGHTA, CDR2 FQGTGA. The V and J ends lost 1 base and 6 bases respectively, with 21 bases between them. The CDR3 has 17 amino acids.